Listed here are 3 T cell receptor beta chains from one sample, sequenced in a study of identical twins. TCRdb processed the 5' RACE reads anew with MiXCR; each CDR3 protein has one entry. This sample carries approximately 500,000 distinct CDR3 sequences, more than 20% of them seen once, and the ten largest clones take just under 3%. These records were also assigned to another study, of T cells expressing NK-cell markers.

Sequencing was carried out using CD4+ T cells sorted from blood. These receptors were collected from a woman in her late teens or twenties in good health.

The chain joins TRBV5-1 to TRBJ2-3, with no clear D. V was cut by 0 bases and J by 2 bases, with 7 bases left in between. The CDR3 sequence is 14 residues long. The germline V gene has CDR1 SGHRS and CDR2 YFSETQ. CDR3 sequence reads: CASSLESYTDTQYF. CDR3 nucleotides: TGCGCCAGCAGCTTGGAGTCTTACACAGATACGCAGTATTTT.

This clonotype was counted only a few times. The chain couples TRBV4-3 to TRBJ1-1; D remains ambiguous. CDR1 is LGHNA, CDR2 YSLEER, per germline. V shed 0 bases and J shed 7 bases, with 9 bases lying between them. This CDR3 region has 13 residues. The CDR3 is CASSQEGRDEAFF. Here the CDR3 DNA reads TGCGCCAGCAGCCAAGAAGGGAGAGATGAAGCTTTCTTT.

The chain recombines TRBV29-1 with TRBJ1-1; no reliable D call. Trimming took off 0 bases at V and 5 bases at J, with 10 bases between the two ends. CDR1 is SQVTM, CDR2 ANQGSEA, per germline. The CDR3 sequence is 13 residues long. CDR3 DNA sequence: TGCAGCGTTGAAGAGGGCTTGAGGACTGAAGCTTTCTTT. Its protein product is CSVEEGLRTEAFF.